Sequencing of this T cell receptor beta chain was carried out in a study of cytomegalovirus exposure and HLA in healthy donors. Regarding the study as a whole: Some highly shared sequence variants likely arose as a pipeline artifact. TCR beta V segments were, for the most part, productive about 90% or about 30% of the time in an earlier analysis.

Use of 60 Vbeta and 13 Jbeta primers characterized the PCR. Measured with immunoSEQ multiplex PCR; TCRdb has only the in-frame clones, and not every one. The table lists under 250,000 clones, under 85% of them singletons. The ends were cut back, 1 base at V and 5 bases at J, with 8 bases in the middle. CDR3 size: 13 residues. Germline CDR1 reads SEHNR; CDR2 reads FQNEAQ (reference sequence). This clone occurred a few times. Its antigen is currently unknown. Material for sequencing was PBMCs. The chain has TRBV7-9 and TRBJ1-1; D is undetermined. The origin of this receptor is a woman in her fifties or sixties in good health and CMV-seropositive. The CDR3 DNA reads TGTGCCAGCAGCTTAGTTCGGGGAACTGAAGCTTTCTTT. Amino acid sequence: CASSLVRGTEAFF.